The clone carrying this T cell receptor beta chain came up a few times. Its antigen is as yet unknown. A sample-barcoded 5' primer and a J-beta primer mix were used in a second PCR of roughly 6 to 11 cycles. TCRdb reprocessed the 5' RACE reads with MiXCR, giving one entry per CDR3 protein. The data contain more than 650,000 distinct CDR3 sequences, approximately 55% of them singletons. The data belong to a study of blood T cells in healthy people across ages. Study observations and caveats: PBMC samples, being unsorted, prevented any conclusive comparison of naive and antigen-experienced cells. Age showed a roughly linear inverse relationship with TCR beta diversity per million T cells.

CDR1 and CDR2 (germline): SNHLY, FYNNEI. This CDR3 has 12 amino acids. The V end was cut by 7 bases, the J end by 0 bases, with 7 bases between. This clonotype was sampled from a man older than 75 in good health. Input material: blood. V and J are TRBV2 and TRBJ2-7; no firm D call. The CDR3 nucleotides read TGTGCCAGCAAAATAAGCTCCTACGAGCAGTACTTC. Translating it yields CASKISSYEQYF.